This T cell receptor beta chain stems from a study of regulatory T cells in long-lasting Graves disease. Building of the TCR beta libraries involved iRepertoire HTBI primers and Arm-PCR of CDR3 regions. A single record per CDR3 protein comes from TCRdb applying MiXCR to the multiplex PCR reads. The sample records fewer than 550,000 distinct CDR3 sequences, over 15% being singletons. Sample time point: newly diagnosed GD, antithyroid drugs for less than 3 months. The TCR library used RNA extracted from PBMCs. This CDR3 comprises 15 residues. Germline-derived CDR1 and CDR2 are PRHDT and FYEKMQ (reference sequence). The germline V and J ends were trimmed by 4 bases and 4 bases, with 17 bases remaining between them. This clonotype was counted many times. The same data also went into a second study, on T cells in Graves' hyperthyroidism and ophthalmopathy.

This material consisted of peripheral blood mononuclear cells (PBMCs), taken at new diagnosis, from a patient treated with antithyroid drugs. The genes are TRBV13 and TRBJ2-7; D may be TRBD2 (5 bases). The receptor was isolated from a woman under 30 with Graves disease. CDR3 amino acids: CASSSRPGERYEQYF. The CDR3 coding sequence is TGTGCCAGCAGCTCCAGGCCTGGGGAGAGGTACGAGCAGTACTTC.